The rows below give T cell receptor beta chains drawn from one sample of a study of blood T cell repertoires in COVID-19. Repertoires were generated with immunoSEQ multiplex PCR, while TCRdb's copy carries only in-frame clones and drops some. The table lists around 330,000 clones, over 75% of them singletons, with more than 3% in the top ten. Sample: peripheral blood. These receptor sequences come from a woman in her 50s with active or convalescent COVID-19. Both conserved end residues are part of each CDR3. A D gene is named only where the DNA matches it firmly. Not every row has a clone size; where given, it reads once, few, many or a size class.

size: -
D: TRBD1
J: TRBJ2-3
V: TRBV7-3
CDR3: CASSLGGGTGGTDTQYF
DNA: TGTGCCAGCAGCTTAGGGGGTGGGACAGGGGGCACAGATACGCAGTATTTT

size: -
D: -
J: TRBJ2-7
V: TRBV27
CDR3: CASSFRSVGEQYF
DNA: TGTGCCAGCAGTTTTAGGAGTGTCGGGGAGCAGTACTTC

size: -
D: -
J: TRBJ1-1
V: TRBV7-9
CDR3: CASSSPREAFF
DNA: TGTGCCAGCAGCTCCCCTCGTGAAGCTTTCTTT

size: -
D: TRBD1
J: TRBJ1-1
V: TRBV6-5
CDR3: CASRGTGNTEAFF
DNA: TGTGCCAGCAGGGGGACAGGGAACACTGAAGCTTTCTTT

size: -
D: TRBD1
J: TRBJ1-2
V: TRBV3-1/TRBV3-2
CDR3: CASSAGTGGYNGYTF
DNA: TGTGCCAGCAGTGCCGGGACAGGGGGTTACAATGGCTACACCTTC

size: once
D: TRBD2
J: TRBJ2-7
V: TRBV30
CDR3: CAWSAIPGGSGGVYEQYF
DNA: TGTGCCTGGAGTGCGATCCCCGGTGGTAGCGGGGGTGTCTACGAGCAGTACTTC

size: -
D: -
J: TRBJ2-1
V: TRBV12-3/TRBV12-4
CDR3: CASRGFVAEQFF
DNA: TGTGCCAGCAGGGGGTTCGTAGCGGAGCAGTTCTTC

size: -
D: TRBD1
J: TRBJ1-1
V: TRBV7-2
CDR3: CASTLEAGTGGFMNTEAFF
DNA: TGTGCCAGCACCTTAGAGGCTGGGACAGGGGGGTTCATGAACACTGAAGCTTTCTTT

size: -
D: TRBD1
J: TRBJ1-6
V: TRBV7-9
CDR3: CASSSRDRGNSPLHF
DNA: TGTGCCAGCAGCTCCCGGGACAGGGGTAATTCACCCCTCCACTTT

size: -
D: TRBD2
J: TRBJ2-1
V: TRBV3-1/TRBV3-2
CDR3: CASSQEGLLAGGFSYNEQFF
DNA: TGTGCCAGCAGCCAAGAGGGACTGTTAGCGGGGGGCTTTTCCTACAATGAGCAGTTCTTC

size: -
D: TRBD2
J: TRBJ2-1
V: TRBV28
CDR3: CASSWPSKREVAYNEQFF
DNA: TGTGCCAGCAGTTGGCCCTCCAAGCGGGAGGTCGCCTACAATGAGCAGTTCTTC

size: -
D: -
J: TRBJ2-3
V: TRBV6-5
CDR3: CASGSRGAAGYTQYF
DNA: TGTGCCAGCGGCAGCCGGGGGGCCGCTGGTTATACGCAGTATTTT

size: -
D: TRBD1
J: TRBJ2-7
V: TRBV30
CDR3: CACPGQGPYEQYF
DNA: TGTGCCTGTCCGGGACAGGGACCCTACGAGCAGTACTTC

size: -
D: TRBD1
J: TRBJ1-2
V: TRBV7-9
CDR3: CASSQSGQALSNYGYTF
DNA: TGTGCCAGCAGCCAATCCGGACAGGCCCTCTCTAACTATGGCTACACCTTC

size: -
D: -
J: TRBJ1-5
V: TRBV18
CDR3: CASSPGAISNQPQHF
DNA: TGTGCCAGCTCACCGGGGGCAATCAGCAATCAGCCCCAGCATTTT

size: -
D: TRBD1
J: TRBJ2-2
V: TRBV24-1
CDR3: CATSDPVGTGGELFF
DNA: TGTGCCACCAGTGATCCCGTCGGGACAGGCGGGGAGCTGTTTTTT

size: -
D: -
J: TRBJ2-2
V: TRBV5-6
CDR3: CASSPGGLAGELFF
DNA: TGTGCCAGCAGCCCCGGGGGGCTAGCCGGGGAGCTGTTTTTT

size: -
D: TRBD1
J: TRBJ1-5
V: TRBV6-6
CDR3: CASSSGQGPRNQPQHF
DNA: TGTGCCAGCAGCTCGGGACAGGGTCCCCGCAATCAGCCCCAGCATTTT

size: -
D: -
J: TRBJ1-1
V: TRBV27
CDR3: CASTGLNTEAFF
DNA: TGTGCCAGCACAGGATTGAACACTGAAGCTTTCTTT

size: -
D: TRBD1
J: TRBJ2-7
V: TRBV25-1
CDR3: CASSEYRTGGSYEQYF
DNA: TGTGCCAGCAGTGAATATAGGACAGGGGGCTCCTACGAGCAGTACTTC

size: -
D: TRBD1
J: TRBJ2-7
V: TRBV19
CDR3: CASSIGGQGYEQYF
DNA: TGTGCCAGTAGTATAGGGGGACAGGGCTACGAGCAGTACTTC

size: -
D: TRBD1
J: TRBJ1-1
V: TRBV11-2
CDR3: CASTSGTGGTEAFF
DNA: TGTGCCAGCACCTCCGGGACAGGGGGAACTGAAGCTTTCTTT

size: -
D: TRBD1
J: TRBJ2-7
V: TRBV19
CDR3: CASSDRPDEQYF
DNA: TGTGCCAGCTCGGACAGGCCCGACGAGCAGTACTTC

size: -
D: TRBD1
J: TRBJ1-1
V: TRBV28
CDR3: CASSLTGGNTEAFF
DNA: TGTGCCAGCAGCTTGACAGGGGGTAACACTGAAGCTTTCTTT

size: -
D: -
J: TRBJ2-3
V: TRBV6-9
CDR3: CASRRERDFPEGVDTQYF
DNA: TGTGCCAGCAGGCGAGAGAGGGACTTTCCGGAGGGAGTGGATACGCAGTATTTT

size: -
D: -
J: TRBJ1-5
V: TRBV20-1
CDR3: CSASSQINQPQHF
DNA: TGCAGTGCTAGTTCACAGATCAATCAGCCCCAGCATTTT

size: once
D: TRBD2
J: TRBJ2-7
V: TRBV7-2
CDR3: CASSLGGAGGSYEQYF
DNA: TGTGCCAGCAGCTTAGGCGGGGCGGGAGGGTCCTACGAGCAGTACTTC

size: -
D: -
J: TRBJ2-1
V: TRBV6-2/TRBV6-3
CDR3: CASSYVGENEQFF
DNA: TGTGCCAGCAGTTACGTCGGAGAAAATGAGCAGTTCTTC

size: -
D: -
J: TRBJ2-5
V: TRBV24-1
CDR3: CATSDGFGTQYF
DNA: TGTGCCACCAGTGATGGCTTTGGGACCCAGTACTTC

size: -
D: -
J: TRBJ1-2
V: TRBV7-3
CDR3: CASSLSPAQGHGYTF
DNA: TGTGCCAGCAGCTTATCCCCTGCTCAGGGCCATGGCTACACCTTC

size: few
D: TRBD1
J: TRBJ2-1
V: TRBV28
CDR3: CASSFDRGHNEQFF
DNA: TGTGCCAGCAGTTTCGACAGGGGGCACAATGAGCAGTTCTTC